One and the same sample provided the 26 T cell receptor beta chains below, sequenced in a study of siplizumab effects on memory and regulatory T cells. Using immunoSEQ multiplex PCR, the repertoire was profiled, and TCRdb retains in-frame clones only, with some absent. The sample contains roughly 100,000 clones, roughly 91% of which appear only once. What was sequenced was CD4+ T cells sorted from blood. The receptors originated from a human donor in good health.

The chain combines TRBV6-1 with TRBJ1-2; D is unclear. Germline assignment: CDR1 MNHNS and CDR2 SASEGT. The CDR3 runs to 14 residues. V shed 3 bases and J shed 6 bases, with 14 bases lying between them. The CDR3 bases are TGTGCCAGCAGTGATAGGCCTGGACGGGATGGCTACACCTTC. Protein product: CASSDRPGRDGYTF.

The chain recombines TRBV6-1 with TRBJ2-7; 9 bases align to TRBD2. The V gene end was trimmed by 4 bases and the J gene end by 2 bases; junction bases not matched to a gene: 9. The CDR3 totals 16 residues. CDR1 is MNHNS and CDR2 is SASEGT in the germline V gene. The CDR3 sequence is CASSARRTSVPYEQYF. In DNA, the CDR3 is TGTGCCAGCAGTGCACGAAGGACTAGCGTTCCCTACGAGCAGTACTTC.

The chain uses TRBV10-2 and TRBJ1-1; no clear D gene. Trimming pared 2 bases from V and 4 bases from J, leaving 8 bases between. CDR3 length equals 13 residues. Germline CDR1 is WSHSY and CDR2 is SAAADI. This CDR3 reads CASSENSGTEAFF. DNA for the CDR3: TGCGCCAGCAGTGAGAACAGCGGCACTGAAGCTTTCTTT.

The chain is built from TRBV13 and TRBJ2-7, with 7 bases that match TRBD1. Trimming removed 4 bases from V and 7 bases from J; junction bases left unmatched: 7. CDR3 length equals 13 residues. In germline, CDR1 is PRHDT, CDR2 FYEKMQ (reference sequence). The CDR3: CASSSTGFSEQYF. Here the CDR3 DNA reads TGTGCCAGCAGCTCGACAGGGTTCAGTGAGCAGTACTTC.

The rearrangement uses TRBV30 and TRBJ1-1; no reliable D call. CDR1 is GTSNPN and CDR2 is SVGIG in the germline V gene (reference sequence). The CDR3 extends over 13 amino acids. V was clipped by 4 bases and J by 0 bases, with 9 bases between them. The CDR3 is CAWIFGLNTEAFF. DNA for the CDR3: TGTGCCTGGATCTTCGGCCTGAACACTGAAGCTTTCTTT.

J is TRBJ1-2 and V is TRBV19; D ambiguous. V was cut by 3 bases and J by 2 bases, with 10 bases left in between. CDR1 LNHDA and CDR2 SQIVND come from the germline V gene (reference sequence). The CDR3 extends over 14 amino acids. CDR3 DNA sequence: TGTGCCAGTAGTATGGTCAACATAAACTATGGCTACACCTTC. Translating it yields CASSMVNINYGYTF.

This CDR3 is CASSPKRRTGELFF. CDR3 nucleotide sequence: TGTGCCAGCAGCCCGAAACGGAGGACCGGGGAGCTGTTTTTT. The chain couples TRBV13 to TRBJ2-2, with D perhaps TRBD2 (5 bases). CDR3 length: 14 residues. The V end lost 5 bases, the J end lost 5 bases, and 12 bases lay between the germline ends. Germline loops: CDR1 PRHDT, CDR2 FYEKMQ (reference sequence).

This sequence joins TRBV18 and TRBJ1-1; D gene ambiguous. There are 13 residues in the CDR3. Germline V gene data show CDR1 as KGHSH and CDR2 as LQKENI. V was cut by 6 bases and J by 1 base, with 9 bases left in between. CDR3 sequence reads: CASSPGSNTEAFF. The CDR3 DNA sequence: TGTGCCAGCTCCCCGGGGTCGAACACTGAAGCTTTCTTT.

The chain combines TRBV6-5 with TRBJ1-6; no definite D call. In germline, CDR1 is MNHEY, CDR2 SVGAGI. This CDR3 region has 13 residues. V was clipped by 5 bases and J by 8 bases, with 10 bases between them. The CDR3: CASSEAFHSPLHF. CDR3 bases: TGTGCCAGCAGTGAAGCGTTTCATTCACCCCTCCACTTT.

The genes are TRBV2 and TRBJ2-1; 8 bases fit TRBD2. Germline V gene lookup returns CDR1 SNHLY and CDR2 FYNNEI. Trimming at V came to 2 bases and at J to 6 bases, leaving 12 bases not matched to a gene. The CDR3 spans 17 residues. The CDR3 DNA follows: TGTGCCAGCAGTGAATTTCAGATTGTCGGGGGGGCCAATGAGCAGTTCTTC. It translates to CASSEFQIVGGANEQFF.

CDR3 sequence (DNA): TGTGCCAGCAGCTTGCGGGGCACTGAAGCTTTCTTT. Protein product: CASSLRGTEAFF. The gene calls are TRBV5-6 and TRBJ1-1; D gene unclear. The CDR3 contains 12 residues. Looked up from germline, CDR1 is SGHDT and CDR2 is YYEEEE. V was shortened by 1 base and J by 4 bases, with 5 bases between the two germline ends.

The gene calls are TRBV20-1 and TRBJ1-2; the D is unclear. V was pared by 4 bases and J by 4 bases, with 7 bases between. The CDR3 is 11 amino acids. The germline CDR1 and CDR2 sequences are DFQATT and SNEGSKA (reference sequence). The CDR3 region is CSAMPGYGYTF. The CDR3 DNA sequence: TGCAGTGCTATGCCGGGCTATGGCTACACCTTC.

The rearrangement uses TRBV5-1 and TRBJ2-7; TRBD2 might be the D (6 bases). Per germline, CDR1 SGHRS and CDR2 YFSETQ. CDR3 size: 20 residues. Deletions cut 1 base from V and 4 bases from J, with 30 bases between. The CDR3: CASSLKYVRVAAEYEYEQYF. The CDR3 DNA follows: TGCGCCAGCAGCTTGAAGTACGTAAGGGTAGCGGCAGAATACGAGTACGAGCAGTACTTC.

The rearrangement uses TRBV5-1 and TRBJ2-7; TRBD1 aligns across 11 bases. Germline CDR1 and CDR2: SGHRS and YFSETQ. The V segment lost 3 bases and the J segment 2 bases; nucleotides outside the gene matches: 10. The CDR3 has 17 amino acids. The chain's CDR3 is CASSSWTGGLFPYEQYF. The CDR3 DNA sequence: TGCGCCAGCAGCTCGTGGACAGGGGGCCTTTTTCCCTACGAGCAGTACTTC.

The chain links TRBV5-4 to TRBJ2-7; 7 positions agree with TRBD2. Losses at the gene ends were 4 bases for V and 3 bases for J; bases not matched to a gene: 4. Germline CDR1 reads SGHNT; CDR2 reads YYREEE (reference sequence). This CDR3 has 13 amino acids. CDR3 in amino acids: CASSPSGGYEQYF. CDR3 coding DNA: TGTGCCAGCAGCCCATCGGGGGGCTACGAGCAGTACTTC.

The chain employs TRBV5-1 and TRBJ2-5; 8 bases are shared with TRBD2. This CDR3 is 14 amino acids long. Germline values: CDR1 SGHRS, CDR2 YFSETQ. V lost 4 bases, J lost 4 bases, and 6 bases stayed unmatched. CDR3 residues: CASSGAGGGETQYF. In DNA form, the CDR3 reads TGCGCCAGCAGCGGGGCGGGAGGTGGAGAGACCCAGTACTTC.

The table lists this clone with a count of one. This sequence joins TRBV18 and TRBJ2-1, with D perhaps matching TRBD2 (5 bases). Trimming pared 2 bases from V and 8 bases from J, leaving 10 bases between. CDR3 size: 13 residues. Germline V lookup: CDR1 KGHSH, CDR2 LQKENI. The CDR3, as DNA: TGTGCCAGCTCACCATGGACTGGCGATGAGCAGTTCTTC. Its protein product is CASSPWTGDEQFF.

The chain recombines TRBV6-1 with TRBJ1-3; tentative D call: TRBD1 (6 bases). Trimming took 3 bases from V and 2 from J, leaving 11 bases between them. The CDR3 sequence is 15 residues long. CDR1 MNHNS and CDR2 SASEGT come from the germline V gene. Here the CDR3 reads CASSERGDTGNTIYF. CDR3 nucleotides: TGTGCCAGCAGTGAGAGAGGGGACACTGGAAACACCATATATTTT.

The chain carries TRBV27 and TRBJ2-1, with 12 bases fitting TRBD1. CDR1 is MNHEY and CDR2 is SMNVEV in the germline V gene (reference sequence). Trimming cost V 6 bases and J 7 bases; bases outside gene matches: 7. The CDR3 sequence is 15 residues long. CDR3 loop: CASSSRDRGLNEQFF. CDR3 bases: TGTGCCAGCAGCTCCCGGGACAGGGGGCTGAATGAGCAGTTCTTC.

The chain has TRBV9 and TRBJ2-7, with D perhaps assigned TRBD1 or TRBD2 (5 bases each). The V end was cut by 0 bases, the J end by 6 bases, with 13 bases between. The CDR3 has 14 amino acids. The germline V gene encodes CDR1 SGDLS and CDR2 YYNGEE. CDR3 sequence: CASSVGRAGSEQYF. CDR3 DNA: TGTGCCAGCAGCGTAGGCCGGGCAGGGAGCGAGCAGTACTTC.

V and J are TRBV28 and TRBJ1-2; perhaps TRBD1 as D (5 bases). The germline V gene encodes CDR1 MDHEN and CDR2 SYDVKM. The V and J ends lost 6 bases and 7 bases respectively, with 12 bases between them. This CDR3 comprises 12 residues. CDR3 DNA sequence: TGTGCCAGCAGAGAGGGGTTGGGTGGCTACACCTTC. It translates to CASREGLGGYTF.

The CDR3 DNA reads TGTGCCAGTAGTATAGTCCCACGAAGCAATCAGCCCCAGCATTTT. Translated: CASSIVPRSNQPQHF. This chain uses TRBV19 with TRBJ1-5; no clear D gene. The CDR3 runs 15 residues. V shed 1 base and J shed 1 base, with 8 bases lying between them. Germline V gene lookup returns CDR1 LNHDA and CDR2 SQIVND (reference sequence).

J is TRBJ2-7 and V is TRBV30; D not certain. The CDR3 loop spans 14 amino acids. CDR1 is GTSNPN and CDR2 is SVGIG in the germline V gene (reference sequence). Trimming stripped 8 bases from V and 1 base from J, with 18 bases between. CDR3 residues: CARGTWEGSYEQYF. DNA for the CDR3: TGTGCCCGCGGTACGTGGGAAGGATCCTACGAGCAGTACTTC.

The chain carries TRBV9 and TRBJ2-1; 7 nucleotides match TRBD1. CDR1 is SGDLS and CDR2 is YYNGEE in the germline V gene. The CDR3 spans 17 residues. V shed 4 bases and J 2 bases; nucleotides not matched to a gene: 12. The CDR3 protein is CASSTPRAGGPYNEQFF. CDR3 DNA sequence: TGTGCCAGCAGCACCCCTCGGGCAGGGGGTCCCTACAATGAGCAGTTCTTC. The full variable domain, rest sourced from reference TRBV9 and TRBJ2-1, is DSGVTQTPKHLITATGQRVTLRCSPRSGDLSVYWYQQSLDQGLQFLIQYYNGEERAKGNILERFSAQQFPDLHSELNLSSLELGDSALYFCASSTPRAGGPYNEQFFGPGTRLTVL.

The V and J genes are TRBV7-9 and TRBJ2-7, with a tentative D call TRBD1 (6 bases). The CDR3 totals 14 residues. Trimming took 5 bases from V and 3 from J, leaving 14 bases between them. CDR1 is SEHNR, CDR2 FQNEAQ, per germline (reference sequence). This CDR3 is CASSTQSTGYEQYF. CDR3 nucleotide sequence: TGTGCCAGCAGCACCCAATCGACAGGCTACGAGCAGTACTTC.

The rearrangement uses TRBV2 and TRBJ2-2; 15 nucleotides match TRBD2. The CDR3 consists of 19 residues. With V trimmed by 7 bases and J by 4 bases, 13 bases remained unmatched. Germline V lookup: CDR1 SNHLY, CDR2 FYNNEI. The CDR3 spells CASTRTGLAGGRGTGELFF. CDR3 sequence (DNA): TGTGCCAGCACCCGAACCGGACTAGCGGGAGGGCGAGGCACCGGGGAGCTGTTTTTT. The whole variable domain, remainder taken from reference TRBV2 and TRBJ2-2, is EPEVTQTPSHQVTQMGQEVILRCVPISNHLYFYWYRQILGQKVEFLVSFYNNEISEKSEIFDDQFSVERPDGSNFTLKIRSTKLEDSAMYFCASTRTGLAGGRGTGELFFGEGSRLTVL.